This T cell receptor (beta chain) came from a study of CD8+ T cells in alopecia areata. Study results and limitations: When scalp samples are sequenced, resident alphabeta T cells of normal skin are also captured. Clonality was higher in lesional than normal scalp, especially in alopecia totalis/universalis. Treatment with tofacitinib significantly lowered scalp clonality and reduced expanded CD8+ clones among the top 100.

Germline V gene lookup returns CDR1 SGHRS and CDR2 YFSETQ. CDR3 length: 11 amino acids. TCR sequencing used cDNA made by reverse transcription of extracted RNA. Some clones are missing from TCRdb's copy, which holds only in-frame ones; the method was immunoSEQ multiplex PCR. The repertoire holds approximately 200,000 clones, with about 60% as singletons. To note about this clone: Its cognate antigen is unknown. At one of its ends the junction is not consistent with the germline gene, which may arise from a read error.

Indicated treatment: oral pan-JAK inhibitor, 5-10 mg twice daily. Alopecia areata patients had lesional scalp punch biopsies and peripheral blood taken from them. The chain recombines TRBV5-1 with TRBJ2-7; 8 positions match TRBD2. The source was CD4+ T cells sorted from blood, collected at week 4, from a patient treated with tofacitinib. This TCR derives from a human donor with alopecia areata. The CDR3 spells CTSGSSYEQYF. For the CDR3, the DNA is TGCACCAGCGGGAGCTCCTACGAGCAGTACTTC.